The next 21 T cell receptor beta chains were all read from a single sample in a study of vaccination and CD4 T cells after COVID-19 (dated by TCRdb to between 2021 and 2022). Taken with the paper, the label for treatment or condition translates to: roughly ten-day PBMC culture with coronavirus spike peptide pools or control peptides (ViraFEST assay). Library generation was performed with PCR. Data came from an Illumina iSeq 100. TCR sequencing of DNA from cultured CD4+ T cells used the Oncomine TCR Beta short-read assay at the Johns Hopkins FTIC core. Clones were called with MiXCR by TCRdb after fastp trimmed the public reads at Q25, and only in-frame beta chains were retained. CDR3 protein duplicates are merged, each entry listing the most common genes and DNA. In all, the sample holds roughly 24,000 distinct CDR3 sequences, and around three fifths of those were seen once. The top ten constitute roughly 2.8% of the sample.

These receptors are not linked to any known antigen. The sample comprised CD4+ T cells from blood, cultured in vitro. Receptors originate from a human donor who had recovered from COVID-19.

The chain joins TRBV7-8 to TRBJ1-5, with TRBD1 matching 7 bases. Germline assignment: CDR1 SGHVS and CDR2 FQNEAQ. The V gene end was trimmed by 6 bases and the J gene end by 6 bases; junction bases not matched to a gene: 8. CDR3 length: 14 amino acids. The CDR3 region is CASSPSTGTQPQHF. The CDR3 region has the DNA TGTGCCAGCAGTCCCTCGACAGGGACTCAGCCCCAGCATTTT.

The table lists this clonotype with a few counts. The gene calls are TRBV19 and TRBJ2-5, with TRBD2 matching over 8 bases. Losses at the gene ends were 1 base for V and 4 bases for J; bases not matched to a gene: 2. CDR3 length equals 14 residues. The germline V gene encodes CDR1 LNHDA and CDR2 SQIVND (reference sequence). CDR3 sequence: CASSIAAGGETQYF. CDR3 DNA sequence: TGTGCCAGTAGTATAGCGGCGGGAGGAGAGACCCAGTACTTC. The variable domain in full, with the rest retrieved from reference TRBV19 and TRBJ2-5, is DGGITQSPKYLFRKEGQNVTLSCEQNLNHDAMYWYRQDPGQGLRLIYYSQIVNDFQKGDIAEGYSVSREKKESFPLTVTSAQKNPTAFYLCASSIAAGGETQYFGPGTRLLVL.

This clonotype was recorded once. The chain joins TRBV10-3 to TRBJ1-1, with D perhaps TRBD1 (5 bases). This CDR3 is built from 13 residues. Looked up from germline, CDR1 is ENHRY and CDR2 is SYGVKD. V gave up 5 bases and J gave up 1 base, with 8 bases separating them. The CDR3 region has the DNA TGTGCCATCAGTACGGGACCGAACACTGAAGCTTTCTTT. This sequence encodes CAISTGPNTEAFF.

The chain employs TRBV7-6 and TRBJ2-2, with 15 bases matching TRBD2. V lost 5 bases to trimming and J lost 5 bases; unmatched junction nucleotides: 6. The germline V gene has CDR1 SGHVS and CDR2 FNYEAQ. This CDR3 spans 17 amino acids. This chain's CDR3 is CASSRGLAGGLTGELFF. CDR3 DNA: TGTGCCAGCAGCCGGGGACTAGCGGGGGGCCTGACCGGGGAGCTGTTTTTT.

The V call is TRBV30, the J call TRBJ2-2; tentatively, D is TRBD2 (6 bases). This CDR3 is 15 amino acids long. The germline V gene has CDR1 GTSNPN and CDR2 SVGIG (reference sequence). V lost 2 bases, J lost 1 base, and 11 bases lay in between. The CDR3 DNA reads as TGTGCCTGGAGTAGGAGGGCAGGGAACACCGGGGAGCTGTTTTTT. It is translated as CAWSRRAGNTGELFF.

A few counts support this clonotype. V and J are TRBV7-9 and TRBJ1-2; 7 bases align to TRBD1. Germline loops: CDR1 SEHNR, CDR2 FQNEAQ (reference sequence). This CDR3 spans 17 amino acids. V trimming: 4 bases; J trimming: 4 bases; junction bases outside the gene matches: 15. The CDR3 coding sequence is TGTGCCAGCAGCTCGGGGTTGGGGGAAGGGGGCAGCTATGGCTACACCTTC. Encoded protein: CASSSGLGEGGSYGYTF.

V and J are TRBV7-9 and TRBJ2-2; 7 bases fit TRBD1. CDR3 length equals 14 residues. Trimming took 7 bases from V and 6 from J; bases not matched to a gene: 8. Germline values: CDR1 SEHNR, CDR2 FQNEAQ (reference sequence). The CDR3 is CASNPQGWAGELFF. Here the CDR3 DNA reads TGTGCCAGCAACCCACAGGGGTGGGCCGGGGAGCTGTTTTTT.

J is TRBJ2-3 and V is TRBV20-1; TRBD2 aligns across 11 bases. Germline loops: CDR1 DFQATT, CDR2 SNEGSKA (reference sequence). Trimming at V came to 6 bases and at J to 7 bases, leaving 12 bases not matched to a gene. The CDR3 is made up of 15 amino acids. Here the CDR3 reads CSAPLSGGAANTQYF. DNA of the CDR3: TGCAGTGCACCACTTAGCGGGGGGGCCGCAAATACGCAGTATTTT.

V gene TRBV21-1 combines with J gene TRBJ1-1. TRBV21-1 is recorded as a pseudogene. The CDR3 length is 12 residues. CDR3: CASSERRTEAFF. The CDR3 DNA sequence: TGTGCCAGCAGCGAGAGACGCACTGAAGCTTTCTTT.

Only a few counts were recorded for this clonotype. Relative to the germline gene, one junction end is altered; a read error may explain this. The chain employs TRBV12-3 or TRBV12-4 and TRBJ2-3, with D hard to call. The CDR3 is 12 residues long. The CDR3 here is CASSLAGDTQYF. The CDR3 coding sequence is TGTGCCAGTAGTTTAGCTGGGGATACGCAGTATTTT.

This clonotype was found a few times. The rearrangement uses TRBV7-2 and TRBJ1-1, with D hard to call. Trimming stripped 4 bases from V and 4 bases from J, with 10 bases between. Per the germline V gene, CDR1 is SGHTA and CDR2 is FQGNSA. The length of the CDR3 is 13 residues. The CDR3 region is CASSSQFATEAFF. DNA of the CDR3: TGTGCCAGCAGCTCACAGTTCGCCACTGAAGCTTTCTTT.

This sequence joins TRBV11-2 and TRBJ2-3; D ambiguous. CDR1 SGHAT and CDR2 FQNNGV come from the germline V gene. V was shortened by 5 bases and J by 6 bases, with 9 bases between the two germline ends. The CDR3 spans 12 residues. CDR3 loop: CASSDLRDTQYF. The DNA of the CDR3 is TGTGCCAGCAGCGACCTCAGGGATACGCAGTATTTT.

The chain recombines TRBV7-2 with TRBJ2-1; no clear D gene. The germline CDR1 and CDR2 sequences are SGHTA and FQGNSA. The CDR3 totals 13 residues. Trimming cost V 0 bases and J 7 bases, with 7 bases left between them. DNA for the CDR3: TGTGCCAGCAGCTTAGCTCCGAAAAATGAGCAGTTCTTC. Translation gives CASSLAPKNEQFF.

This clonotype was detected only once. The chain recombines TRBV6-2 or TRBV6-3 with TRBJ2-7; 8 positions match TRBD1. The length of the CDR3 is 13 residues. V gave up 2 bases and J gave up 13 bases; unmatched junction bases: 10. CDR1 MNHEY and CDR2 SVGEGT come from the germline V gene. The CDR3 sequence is CASSYHISGGGYF. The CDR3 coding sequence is TGTGCCAGCAGTTACCACATCTCAGGGGGCGGCTACTTC.

Here the CDR3 DNA reads TGTGCCAGCAGCTTGGGACAGGGGGTCACAGATACGCAGTATTTT. Amino acids: CASSLGQGVTDTQYF. The chain joins TRBV7-3 to TRBJ2-3; 11 bases are shared with TRBD1. CDR1 SGHTA and CDR2 FQGTGA come from the germline V gene. CDR3 length: 15 residues. The V and J ends lost 3 bases and 2 bases, in that order; junction bases with no gene match: 1.

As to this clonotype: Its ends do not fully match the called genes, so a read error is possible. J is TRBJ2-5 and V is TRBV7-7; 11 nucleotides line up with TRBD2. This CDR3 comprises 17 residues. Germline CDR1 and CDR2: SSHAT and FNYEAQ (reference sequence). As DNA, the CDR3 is TGTGCTAGCAGCTCGTCACGGCTAGCGGGAGGACAAGAGACCCAGTACTTC. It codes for CASSSSRLAGGQETQYF.

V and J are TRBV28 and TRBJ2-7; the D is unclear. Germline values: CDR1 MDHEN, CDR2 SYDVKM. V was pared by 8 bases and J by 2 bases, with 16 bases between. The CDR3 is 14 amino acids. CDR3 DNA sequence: TGTGCCAGCTTTCCGACCGGTGGTACCTACGAGCAGTACTTC. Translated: CASFPTGGTYEQYF.

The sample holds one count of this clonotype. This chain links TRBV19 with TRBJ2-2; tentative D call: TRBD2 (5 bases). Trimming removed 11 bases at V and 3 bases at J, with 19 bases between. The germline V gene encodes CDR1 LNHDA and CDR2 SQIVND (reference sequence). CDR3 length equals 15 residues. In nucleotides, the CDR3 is TGTGCCTGTTTGGGTCCCTCCGGGGACACCGGGGAGCTGTTTTTT. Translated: CACLGPSGDTGELFF.

The CDR3 is CSASGPSGGSNEQFF. The CDR3 coding sequence is TGCAGTGCTAGTGGGCCGAGCGGGGGCTCCAATGAGCAGTTCTTC. The chain recombines TRBV20-1 with TRBJ2-1; 8 nucleotides align to TRBD2. Germline loops: CDR1 DFQATT, CDR2 SNEGSKA (reference sequence). The ends lost 3 bases at V and 6 bases at J; junction bases unmatched: 10. The CDR3 covers 15 residues.

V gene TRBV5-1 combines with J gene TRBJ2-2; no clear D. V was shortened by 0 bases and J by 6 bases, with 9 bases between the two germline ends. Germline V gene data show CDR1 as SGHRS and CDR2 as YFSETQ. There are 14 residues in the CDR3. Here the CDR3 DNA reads TGCGCCAGCAGCTTGGTGTCGGGTCCCGGGGAGCTGTTTTTT. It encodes CASSLVSGPGELFF.

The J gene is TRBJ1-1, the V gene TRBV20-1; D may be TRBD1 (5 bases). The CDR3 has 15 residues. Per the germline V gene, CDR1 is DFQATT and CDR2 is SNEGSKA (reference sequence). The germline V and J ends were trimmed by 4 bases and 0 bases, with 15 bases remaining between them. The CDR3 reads CSANGPRAMNTEAFF. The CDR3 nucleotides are TGCAGTGCTAACGGACCCAGGGCGATGAACACTGAAGCTTTCTTT.